This paragraph reports one T cell receptor (beta chain). The antigen it recognizes is unknown. There are no base qualities to consult, and no much larger clone falls within one base. The library was made by the immunoSEQ multiplex PCR assay. High-throughput sequencing of the T-cell receptor beta chain was performed on primary melanoma tumor tissue. The authors processed their data as follows. Among the repertoire analyses were the distribution of insertions and deletions and the sharing of TCRB CDR3 between samples. The predictive value of the T-cell fraction was ranked against histopathological variables by a gradient-boosted model. Not all clones reach the TCRdb copy of this immuneACCESS table, which keeps in-frame sequences only. Checked studies attribute under half of the gap to unresolved V genes and leave the rest unexplained. For V, J and clone size, that table is used; D and trimming come from the DNA. The sample contains over a hundred clones, roughly 80% of them found a single time. The ten most abundant clones make up 15% to 20% of the sample.

The CDR3 holds 16 amino acids from the cysteine to the phenylalanine. The entry retains the CDR3 DNA only, 48 bases that are in frame from base 1. CDR1 and CDR2 are drawn from the germline V gene: SGHRS, YFSETQ. Unmatched junction bases come to 10, with V trimmed by 3 bases and J by 6 bases. These data originate in a study of primary melanoma T cells and metastatic recurrence (dated by TCRdb to 2020 to 2021). Concerning the study at large: The cohort was made up of approximately 200 primary melanomas of stage T2 to T4, with thickness greater than 1 mm. The T-cell fraction measured by TCR beta sequencing was compared against progression-free survival as the clinical outcome. The sequencing-derived T-cell fraction was compared with histopathological grading of tumor-infiltrating lymphocytes. Whether T-cell fraction and T-cell repertoire clonality in primary melanoma tumors predicted patient outcome was tested in the study. On the study overall, not on this receptor specifically: An effective T-cell-mediated antitumor response in primary melanoma was framed by the authors only as a suggestion, not a demonstrated mechanism. Tumor T-cell fraction was reported to predict progression-free survival independently of thickness, ulceration, mitotic rate and age. A T-cell fraction greater than 20% appeared to be protective whatever the ulceration status, mitotic rate or nodal disease. Progression-free survival prediction was reportedly improved more by adding T-cell fraction to tumor thickness than by adding any other histopathological variable.

Each patient's primary melanoma had been surgically resected and was viewed as potentially curable, though still at risk of metastatic recurrence. This clonotype was sampled from a human donor with melanoma. What was sequenced was melanoma tumor tissue. The chain joins TRBV5-1 to TRBJ1-4, and TRBD1 matches 8 of the central bases. The DNA reads as follows: TGCGCCAGCAGCTCCCGCCAAGGACAGGGCTATGAAAAACTGTTTTTT. Protein translation: CASSSRQGQGYEKLFF.